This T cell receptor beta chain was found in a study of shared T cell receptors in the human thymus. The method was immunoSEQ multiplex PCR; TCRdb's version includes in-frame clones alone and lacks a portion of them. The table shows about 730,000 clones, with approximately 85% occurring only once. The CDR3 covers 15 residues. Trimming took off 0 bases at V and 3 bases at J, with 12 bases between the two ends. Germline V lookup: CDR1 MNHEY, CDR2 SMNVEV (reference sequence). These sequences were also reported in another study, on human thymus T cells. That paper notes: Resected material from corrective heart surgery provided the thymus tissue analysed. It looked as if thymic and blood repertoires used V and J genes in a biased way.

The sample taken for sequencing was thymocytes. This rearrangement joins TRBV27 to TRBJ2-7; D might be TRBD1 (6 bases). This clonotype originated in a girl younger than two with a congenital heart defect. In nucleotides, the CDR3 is TGTGCCAGCAGTTTATCGGGGCAGGGGCTCTACGAGCAGTACTTC. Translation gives CASSLSGQGLYEQYF.